This T cell receptor (beta chain) was captured in a study of T-cell reconstitution after alpha-beta-depleted transplantation in children. Findings and caveats of the study: After transplant, at about two months, alpha-beta T cells were reportedly derived from several hundred expanded graft clones. Recipient T cells and thymic progenitors that survived were the source of the high TCRbeta diversity seen at day 60 in some patients.

Unique molecular identifiers tagged the TCRbeta library. Using its own MiXCR run on the PCR reads, TCRdb lists one record per CDR3 protein. The sample records hundreds of thousands of distinct CDR3 sequences, approximately 14% being singletons. Germline V CDR1 and CDR2: SQVTM, ANQGSEA. Trimming removed 1 base at V and 2 bases at J, with 7 bases between. The CDR3 extends over 13 amino acids. This clonotype was counted ten times or more. Its antigen is undetermined. The sequence was obtained from a girl aged 2-10 years with congenital amegakaryocytic thrombocytopenia, due to receive a stem cell transplant. The sequencing used PBMCs, collected before TCRalphabeta/CD19-depleted stem cell transplant. J is TRBJ2-3 and V is TRBV29-1; D ambiguous. CDR3 sequence reads: CSVEVRNTDTQYF. As DNA, the CDR3 is TGCAGCGTTGAAGTCCGAAACACAGATACGCAGTATTTT.